Ten or more counts support the clone carrying this TCR beta chain. The TCR beta library used iRepertoire HTBI primers with Arm-PCR amplification of CDR3. In the source study's methods: Identification of gene segments yielded over 60 TRBV and about 14 TRBJ across samples. One entry per CDR3 protein results from TCRdb running MiXCR on the multiplex PCR reads. TCRdb assigned the V and J calls; the authors' analysis was not used. The sample holds roughly 400,000 distinct CDR3 sequences, around 21% seen once. Time point here: persistent/refractory GD, antithyroid drugs over 5 years with positive TRAb. Researchers made the TCR library from RNA that was extracted from PBMCs. Collection of peripheral blood (about 10 milliliters) was done using EDTA tubes. This sample was included in a study of regulatory T cells in long-lasting Graves disease. Study-level information: Persistence in Graves' disease required over 5 years of antithyroid drugs plus positive TSH receptor antibodies.

The sequences come from peripheral blood mononuclear cells (PBMCs), collected when the disease was refractory, from a patient treated with antithyroid drugs. This sequence was found in a female donor with Graves disease.

In DNA, the CDR3 is TGTGCCAGCAGCGCAGCGGGATCGTCCTACGAGCAGTACTTC. Protein: CASSAAGSSYEQYF. V is TRBV9 and J is TRBJ2-7, with 7 bases that match TRBD2. V trimming: 3 bases; J trimming: 1 base; junction bases outside the gene matches: 4. There are 14 residues in the CDR3. CDR1 is SGDLS, CDR2 YYNGEE, per germline. Full variable domain (rest looked up from reference TRBV9 and TRBJ2-7): DSGVTQTPKHLITATGQRVTLRCSPRSGDLSVYWYQQSLDQGLQFLIQYYNGEERAKGNILERFSAQQFPDLHSELNLSSLELGDSALYFCASSAAGSSYEQYFGPGTRLTVT.